The 10 T cell receptor beta chains presented below share a single source sample, sequenced in a study of blood T cell repertoires in COVID-19. TCRdb's table, derived via immunoSEQ multiplex PCR, lists solely in-frame clones and lacks some. The sample has approximately 230,000 clones, 87% seen once. Sequenced sample: peripheral blood. Receptors originate from a man between 18 and 35 years old with active or convalescent COVID-19.

The rearrangement uses TRBV7-9 and TRBJ1-5, with a weak D call TRBD1 (6 bases). V lost 4 bases to trimming and J lost 9 bases, with 16 bases between them. CDR1 is SEHNR, CDR2 FQNEAQ, per germline (reference sequence). CDR3 length: 14 amino acids. This CDR3 reads CASSSPTGMGPQHF. As DNA, the CDR3 is TGTGCCAGCAGCTCCCCAACAGGGATGGGGCCCCAGCATTTT. Supplemented by reference TRBV7-9 and TRBJ1-5, the full variable domain reads DTGVSQNPRHKITKRGQNVTFRCDPISEHNRLYWYRQTLGQGPEFLTYFQNEAQLEKSRLLSDRFSAERPKGSFSTLEIQRTEQGDSAMYLCASSSPTGMGPQHFGDGTRLSIL.

V and J are TRBV4-1 and TRBJ1-4, with D perhaps TRBD1 (5 bases). The CDR3 contains 16 residues. V lost 1 base, J lost 7 bases, and 16 bases lay in between. The V gene's germline CDR1 is MGHRA and CDR2 YSYEKL. CDR3 sequence reads: CASSQGISGLREKLFF. In DNA, the CDR3 is TGCGCCAGCAGCCAAGGAATCTCAGGGCTTCGTGAAAAACTGTTTTTT.

The genes are TRBV7-8 and TRBJ2-3; 8 bases line up with TRBD1. Per germline, CDR1 SGHVS and CDR2 FQNEAQ. The CDR3 has 15 residues. Trimming cost V 5 bases and J 3 bases; bases outside gene matches: 7. CDR3 in DNA: TGTGCCAGCAGCACCGGACAGGGTTGGACAGATACGCAGTATTTT. This codes for CASSTGQGWTDTQYF.

V and J are TRBV30 and TRBJ2-7, with 7 positions matching TRBD1. Germline CDR1 GTSNPN, CDR2 SVGIG (reference sequence). The CDR3 runs to 14 residues. Trimming took 0 bases from V and 7 from J; bases not matched to a gene: 9. The CDR3 nucleotides are TGTGCCTGGAGTGTACTACAGGGCAGGGGGGAGCAGTACTTC. As protein: CAWSVLQGRGEQYF.

This clone was counted once. The J gene is TRBJ2-1, the V gene TRBV7-2; possibly TRBD2 for D (6 bases). The CDR3 runs to 16 residues. In germline, CDR1 is SGHTA, CDR2 FQGNSA. Between the trimmed V and J ends, which lost 5 bases and 5 bases, there was a span of 19 bases. The CDR3 DNA reads TGTGCCAGCAGCCCCGGTGGAGGGGTGGCAAACAATGAGCAGTTCTTC. Translating gives CASSPGGGVANNEQFF. Drawing the rest from reference TRBV7-2 and TRBJ2-1, the complete variable domain is GAGVSQSPSNKVTEKGKDVELRCDPISGHTALYWYRQSLGQGLEFLIYFQGNSAPDKSGLPSDRFSAERTGGSVSTLTIQRTQQEDSAVYLCASSPGGGVANNEQFFGPGTRLTVL.

This clone was detected a few times. V and J are TRBV6-2 or TRBV6-3 and TRBJ2-7, with 9 bases lining up with TRBD1. V lost 4 bases to trimming and J lost 2 bases; unmatched junction nucleotides: 9. Germline CDR1 and CDR2: MNHEY and SVGEGT. This CDR3 has 16 residues. The CDR3 DNA follows: TGTGCCAGCAGTTTCCCCCGGGACAGGGATCCCTACGAGCAGTACTTC. It is translated as CASSFPRDRDPYEQYF.

The V gene is TRBV5-4, the J gene TRBJ1-2, with D hard to call. This CDR3 contains 13 residues. The germline CDR1 and CDR2 sequences are SGHNT and YYREEE (reference sequence). Trimming took 1 base from V and 7 from J, leaving 11 bases between them. The CDR3 DNA is TGTGCCAGCAGCTTGCCTCTGAGGGTTGGCTACACCTTC. Its translation is CASSLPLRVGYTF.

This clone was detected only a few times. The chain recombines TRBV5-8 with TRBJ2-3, with 8 bases aligning to TRBD2. The CDR3 loop spans 15 amino acids. Per the germline V gene, CDR1 is SGHTS and CDR2 is YDEGEE. Trimming removed 4 bases from V and 5 bases from J; junction bases left unmatched: 9. The CDR3 DNA sequence: TGTGCCAGCAGCGCACCCGGACTAGCAGAAGATACGCAGTATTTT. Its protein product is CASSAPGLAEDTQYF.

In its sample, this clone was seen many times. This rearrangement joins TRBV30 to TRBJ1-1; a possible D gene is TRBD1 (6 bases). CDR3 size: 13 residues. Germline CDR1 reads GTSNPN; CDR2 reads SVGIG (reference sequence). Trimming stripped 0 bases from V and 2 bases from J, with 7 bases between. The CDR3 spells CAWSVDSNTEAFF. The CDR3 nucleotides are TGTGCCTGGAGTGTGGACAGCAACACTGAAGCTTTCTTT.

The chain links TRBV3-1 (or the pseudogene TRBV3-2) to TRBJ1-2; TRBD1 aligns across 10 bases. Germline-derived CDR1 and CDR2 are LGHDT and YNNKEL (reference sequence). This CDR3 contains 16 residues. J lost 5 bases, V lost 0 bases, and 6 bases had no gene match. The CDR3 sequence: CASSQETGGARYGYTF. CDR3 nucleotide sequence: TGTGCCAGCAGCCAAGAGACAGGGGGCGCGAGGTATGGCTACACCTTC.